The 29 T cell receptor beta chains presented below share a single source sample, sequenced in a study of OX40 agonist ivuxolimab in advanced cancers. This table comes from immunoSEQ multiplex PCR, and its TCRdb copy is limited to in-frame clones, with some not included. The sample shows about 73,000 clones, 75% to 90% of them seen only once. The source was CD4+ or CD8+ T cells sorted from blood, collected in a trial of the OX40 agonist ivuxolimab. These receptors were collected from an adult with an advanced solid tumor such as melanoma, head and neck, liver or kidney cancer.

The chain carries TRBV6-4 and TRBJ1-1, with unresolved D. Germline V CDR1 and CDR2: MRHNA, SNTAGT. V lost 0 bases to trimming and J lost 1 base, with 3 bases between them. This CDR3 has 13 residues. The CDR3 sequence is CASSDSWNTEAFF. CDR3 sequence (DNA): TGTGCCAGCAGTGACTCATGGAACACTGAAGCTTTCTTT.

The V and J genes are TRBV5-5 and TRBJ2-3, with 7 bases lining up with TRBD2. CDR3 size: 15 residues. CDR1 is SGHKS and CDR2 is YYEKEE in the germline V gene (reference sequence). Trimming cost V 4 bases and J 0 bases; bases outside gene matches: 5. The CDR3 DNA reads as TGTGCCAGCAGCCATACTAGCGCGAGCACAGATACGCAGTATTTT. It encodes CASSHTSASTDTQYF.

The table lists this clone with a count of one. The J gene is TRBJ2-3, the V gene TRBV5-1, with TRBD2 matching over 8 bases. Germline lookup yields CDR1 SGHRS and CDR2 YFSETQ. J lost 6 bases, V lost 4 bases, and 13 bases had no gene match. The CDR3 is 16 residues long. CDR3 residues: CASSPEASGPPDTQYF. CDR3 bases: TGCGCCAGCAGCCCGGAGGCTAGCGGGCCCCCGGATACGCAGTATTTT.

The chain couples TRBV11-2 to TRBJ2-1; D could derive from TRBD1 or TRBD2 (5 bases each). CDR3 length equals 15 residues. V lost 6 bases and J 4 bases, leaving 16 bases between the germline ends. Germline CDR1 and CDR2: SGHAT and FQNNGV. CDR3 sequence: CASRPLSGLYNEQFF. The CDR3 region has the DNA TGTGCCAGCAGACCGCTTTCGGGGCTATACAATGAGCAGTTCTTC.

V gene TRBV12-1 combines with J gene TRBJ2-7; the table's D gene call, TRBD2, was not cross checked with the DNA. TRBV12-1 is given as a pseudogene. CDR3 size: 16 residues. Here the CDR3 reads CASSSPRTSGSYEQYF. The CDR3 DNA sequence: TGTGCCAGCAGCTCCCCCAGGACTAGCGGCTCCTACGAGCAGTACTTC.

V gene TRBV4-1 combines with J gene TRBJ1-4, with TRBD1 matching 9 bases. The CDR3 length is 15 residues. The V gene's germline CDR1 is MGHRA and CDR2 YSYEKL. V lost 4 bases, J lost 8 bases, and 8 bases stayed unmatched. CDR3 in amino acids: CASSLEGQGREKLFF. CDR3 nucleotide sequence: TGCGCCAGCAGCCTAGAGGGACAGGGTCGAGAAAAACTGTTTTTT.

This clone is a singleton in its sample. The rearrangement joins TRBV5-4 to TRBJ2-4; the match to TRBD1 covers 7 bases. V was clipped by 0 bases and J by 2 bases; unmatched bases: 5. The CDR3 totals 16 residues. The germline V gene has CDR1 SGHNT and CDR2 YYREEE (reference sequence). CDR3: CASSLASGGTKNIQYF. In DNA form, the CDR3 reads TGTGCCAGCAGCTTGGCATCAGGGGGAACCAAAAACATTCAGTACTTC.

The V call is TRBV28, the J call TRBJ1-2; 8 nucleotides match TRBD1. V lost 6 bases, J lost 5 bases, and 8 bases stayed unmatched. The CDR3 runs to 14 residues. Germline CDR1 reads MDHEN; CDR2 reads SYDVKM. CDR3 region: CASSLQGVRYGYTF. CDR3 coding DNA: TGTGCCAGCAGCTTACAGGGGGTTAGGTATGGCTACACCTTC.

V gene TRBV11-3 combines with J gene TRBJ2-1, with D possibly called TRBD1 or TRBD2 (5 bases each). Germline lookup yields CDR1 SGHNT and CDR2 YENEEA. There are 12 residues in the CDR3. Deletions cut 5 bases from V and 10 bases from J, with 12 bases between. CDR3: CASSRAGDEQFF. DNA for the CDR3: TGTGCCAGCAGCCGGGCCGGGGACGAGCAGTTCTTC.

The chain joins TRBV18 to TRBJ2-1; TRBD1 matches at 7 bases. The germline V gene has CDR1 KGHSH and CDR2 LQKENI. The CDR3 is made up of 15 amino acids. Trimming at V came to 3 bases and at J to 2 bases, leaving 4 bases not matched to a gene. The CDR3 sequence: CASSPPTGTYNEQFF. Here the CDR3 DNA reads TGTGCCAGCTCACCCCCGACAGGGACCTACAATGAGCAGTTCTTC.

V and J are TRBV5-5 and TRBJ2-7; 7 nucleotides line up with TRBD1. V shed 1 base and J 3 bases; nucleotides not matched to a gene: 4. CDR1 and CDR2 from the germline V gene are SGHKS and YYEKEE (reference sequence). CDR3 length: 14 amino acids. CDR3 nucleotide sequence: TGTGCCAGCAGCTTGTCTCCAGGGGGCTACGAGCAGTACTTC. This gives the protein CASSLSPGGYEQYF.

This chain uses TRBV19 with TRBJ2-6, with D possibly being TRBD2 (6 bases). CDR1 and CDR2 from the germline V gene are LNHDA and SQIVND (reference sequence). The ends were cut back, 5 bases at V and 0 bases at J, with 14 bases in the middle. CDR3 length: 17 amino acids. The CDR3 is CASSRILGGSGANVLTF. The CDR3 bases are TGTGCCAGTAGTCGAATCCTCGGGGGCTCTGGGGCCAACGTCCTGACTTTC.

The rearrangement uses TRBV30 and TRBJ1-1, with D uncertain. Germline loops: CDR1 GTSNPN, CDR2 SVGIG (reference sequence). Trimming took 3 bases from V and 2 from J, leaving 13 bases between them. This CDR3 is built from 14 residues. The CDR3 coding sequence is TGTGCCTGGAGCGGTTCTAACAGTAACACTGAAGCTTTCTTT. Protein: CAWSGSNSNTEAFF.

CDR3 DNA sequence: TGTGCCAGCAGTTACTCCGGGACACTGGGCAATCAGCCCCAGCATTTT. Protein: CASSYSGTLGNQPQHF. The J gene is TRBJ1-5, the V gene TRBV6-6; D is possibly TRBD1 (6 bases). The CDR3 contains 16 residues. Germline V gene data show CDR1 as MNHNY and CDR2 as SVGAGI (reference sequence). Trimming pared 0 bases from V and 2 bases from J, leaving 11 bases between.

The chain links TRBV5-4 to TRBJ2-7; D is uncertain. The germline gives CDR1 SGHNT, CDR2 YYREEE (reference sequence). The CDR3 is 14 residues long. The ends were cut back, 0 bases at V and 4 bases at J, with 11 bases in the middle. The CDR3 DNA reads TGTGCCAGCAGCTTGGGCAGGCTTGGGTACGAGCAGTACTTC. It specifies CASSLGRLGYEQYF.

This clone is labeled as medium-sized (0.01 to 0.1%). This CDR3 is CASRQGWTGELFF. The CDR3 DNA is TGTGCCAGCAGACAGGGTTGGACCGGGGAGCTGTTTTTT. The chain carries TRBV2 and TRBJ2-2, with D possibly being TRBD1 (6 bases). The CDR3 loop spans 13 amino acids. Trimming cost V 6 bases and J 5 bases, with 10 bases left between them. Germline CDR1 reads SNHLY; CDR2 reads FYNNEI.

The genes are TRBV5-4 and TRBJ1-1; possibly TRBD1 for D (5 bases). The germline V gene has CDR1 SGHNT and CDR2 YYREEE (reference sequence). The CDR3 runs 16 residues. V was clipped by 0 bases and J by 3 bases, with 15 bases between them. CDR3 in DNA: TGTGCCAGCAGCTTGGTAGCAGGGAGAGGCGACACTGAAGCTTTCTTT. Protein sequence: CASSLVAGRGDTEAFF.

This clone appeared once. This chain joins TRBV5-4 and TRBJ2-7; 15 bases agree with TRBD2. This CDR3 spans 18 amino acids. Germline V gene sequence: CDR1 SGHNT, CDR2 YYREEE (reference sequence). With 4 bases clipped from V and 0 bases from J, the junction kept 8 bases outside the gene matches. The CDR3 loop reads CASSPGLAGGVSSYEQYF. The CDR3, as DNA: TGTGCCAGCAGCCCGGGACTAGCGGGAGGAGTCAGCTCCTACGAGCAGTACTTC.

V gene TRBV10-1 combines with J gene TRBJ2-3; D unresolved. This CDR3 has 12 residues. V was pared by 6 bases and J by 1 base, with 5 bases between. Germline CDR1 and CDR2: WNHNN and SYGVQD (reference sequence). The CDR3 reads CASRDGTDTQYF. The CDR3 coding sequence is TGCGCCAGCAGGGACGGCACAGATACGCAGTATTTT.

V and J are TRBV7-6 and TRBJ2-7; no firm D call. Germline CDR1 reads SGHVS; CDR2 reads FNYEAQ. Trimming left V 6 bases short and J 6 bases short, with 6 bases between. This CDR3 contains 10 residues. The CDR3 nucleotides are TGTGCCAGCAGACCTACCGAGCAGTACTTC. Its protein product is CASRPTEQYF. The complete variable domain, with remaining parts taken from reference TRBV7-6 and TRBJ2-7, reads GAGVSQSPRYKVTKRGQDVALRCDPISGHVSLYWYRQALGQGPEFLTYFNYEAQQDKSGLPNDRFSAERPEGSISTLTIQRTEQRDSAMYRCASRPTEQYFGPGTRLTVT.

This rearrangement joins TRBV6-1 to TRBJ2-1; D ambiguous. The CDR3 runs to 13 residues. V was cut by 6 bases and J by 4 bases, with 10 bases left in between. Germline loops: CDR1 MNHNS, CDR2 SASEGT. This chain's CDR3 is CASSSIGYNEQFF. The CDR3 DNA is TGTGCCAGCAGCTCGATTGGGTACAATGAGCAGTTCTTC.

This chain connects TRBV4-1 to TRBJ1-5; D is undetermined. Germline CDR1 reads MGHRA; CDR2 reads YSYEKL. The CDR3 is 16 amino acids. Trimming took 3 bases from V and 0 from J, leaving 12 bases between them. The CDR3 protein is CASSQTGSNSNQPQHF. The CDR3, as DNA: TGCGCCAGCAGCCAGACCGGTTCTAATAGCAATCAGCCCCAGCATTTT.

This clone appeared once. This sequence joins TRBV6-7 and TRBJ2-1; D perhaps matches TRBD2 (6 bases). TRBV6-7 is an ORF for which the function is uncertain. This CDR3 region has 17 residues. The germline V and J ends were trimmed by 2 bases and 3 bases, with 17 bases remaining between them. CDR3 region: CASSYPREEKGYNEQFF. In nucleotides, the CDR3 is TGTGCCAGCAGTTACCCCAGGGAGGAGAAGGGCTACAATGAGCAGTTCTTC.

This CDR3 reads CASNPGLAGGWDTGELFF. CDR3 DNA sequence: TGTGCCAGTAACCCGGGACTAGCGGGAGGGTGGGACACCGGGGAGCTGTTTTTT. The rearrangement uses TRBV19 and TRBJ2-2; 16 nucleotides line up with TRBD2. The V gene end was trimmed by 7 bases and the J gene end by 3 bases; junction bases not matched to a gene: 8. The CDR3 loop spans 18 amino acids. Per the germline V gene, CDR1 is LNHDA and CDR2 is SQIVND (reference sequence).

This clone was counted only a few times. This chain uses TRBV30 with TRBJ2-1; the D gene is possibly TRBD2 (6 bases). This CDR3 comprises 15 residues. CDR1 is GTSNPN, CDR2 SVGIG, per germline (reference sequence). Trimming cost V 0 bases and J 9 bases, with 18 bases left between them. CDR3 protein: CAWSVERVGRPEQFF. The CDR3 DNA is TGTGCCTGGAGTGTCGAGCGGGTTGGCCGCCCTGAGCAGTTCTTC.

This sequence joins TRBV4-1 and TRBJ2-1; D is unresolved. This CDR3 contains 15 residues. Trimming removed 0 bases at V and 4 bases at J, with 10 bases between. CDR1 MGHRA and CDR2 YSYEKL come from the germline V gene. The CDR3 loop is CASSQDPDLYNEQFF. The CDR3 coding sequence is TGCGCCAGCAGCCAAGACCCCGACCTATACAATGAGCAGTTCTTC.

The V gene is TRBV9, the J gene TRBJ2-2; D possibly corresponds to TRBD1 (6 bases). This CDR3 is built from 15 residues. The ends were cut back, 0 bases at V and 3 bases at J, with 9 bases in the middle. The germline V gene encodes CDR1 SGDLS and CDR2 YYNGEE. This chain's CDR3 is CASSVAAGDTGELFF. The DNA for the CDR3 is TGTGCCAGCAGCGTAGCGGCAGGGGACACCGGGGAGCTGTTTTTT.

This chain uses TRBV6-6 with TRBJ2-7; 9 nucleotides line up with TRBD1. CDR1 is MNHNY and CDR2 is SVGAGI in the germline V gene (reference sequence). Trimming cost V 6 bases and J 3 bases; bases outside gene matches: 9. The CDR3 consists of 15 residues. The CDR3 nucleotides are TGTGCCAGCAGGGCAACAGGGGGCCACTTCTACGAGCAGTACTTC. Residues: CASRATGGHFYEQYF.

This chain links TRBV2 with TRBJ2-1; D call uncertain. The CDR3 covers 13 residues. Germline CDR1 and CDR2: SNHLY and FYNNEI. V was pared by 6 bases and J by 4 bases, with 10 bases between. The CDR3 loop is CASSLQAYNEQFF. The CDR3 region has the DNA TGTGCCAGCAGCCTTCAAGCTTACAATGAGCAGTTCTTC.